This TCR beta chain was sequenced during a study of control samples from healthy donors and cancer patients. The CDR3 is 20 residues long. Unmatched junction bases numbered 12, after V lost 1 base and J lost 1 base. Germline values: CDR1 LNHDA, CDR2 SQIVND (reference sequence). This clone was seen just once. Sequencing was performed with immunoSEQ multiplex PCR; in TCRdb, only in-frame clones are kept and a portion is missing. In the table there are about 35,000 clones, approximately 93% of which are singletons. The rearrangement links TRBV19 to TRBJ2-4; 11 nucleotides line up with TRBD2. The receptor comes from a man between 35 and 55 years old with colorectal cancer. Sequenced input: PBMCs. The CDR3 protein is CASSIGIAGGRVLAKNIQYF. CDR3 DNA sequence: TGTGCCAGTAGTATAGGGATAGCGGGGGGGCGGGTTTTGGCCAAAAACATTCAGTACTTC.